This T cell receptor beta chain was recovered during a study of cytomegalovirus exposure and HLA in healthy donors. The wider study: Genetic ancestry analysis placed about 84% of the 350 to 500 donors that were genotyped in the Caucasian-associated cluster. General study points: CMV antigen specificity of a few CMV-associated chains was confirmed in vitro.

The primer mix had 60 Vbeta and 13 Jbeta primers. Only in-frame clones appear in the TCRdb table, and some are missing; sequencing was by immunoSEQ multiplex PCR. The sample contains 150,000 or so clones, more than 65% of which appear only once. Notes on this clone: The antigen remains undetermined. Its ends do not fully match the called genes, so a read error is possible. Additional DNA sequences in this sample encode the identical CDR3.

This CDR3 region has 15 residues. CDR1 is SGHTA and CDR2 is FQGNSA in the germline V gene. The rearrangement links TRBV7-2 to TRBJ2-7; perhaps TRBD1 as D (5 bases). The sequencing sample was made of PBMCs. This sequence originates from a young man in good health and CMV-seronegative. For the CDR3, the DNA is TGTGCCAGCAGCTTAGTGTCAGGGCGCTCCTATGAGCAGTACTTC. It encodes CASSLVSGRSYEQYF. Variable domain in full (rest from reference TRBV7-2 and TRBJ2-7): GAGVSQSPSNKVTEKGKDVELRCDPISGHTALYWYRQSLGQGLEFLIYFQGNSAPDKSGLPSDRFSAERTGGSVSTLTIQRTQQEDSAVYLCASSLVSGRSYEQYFGPGTRLTVT.